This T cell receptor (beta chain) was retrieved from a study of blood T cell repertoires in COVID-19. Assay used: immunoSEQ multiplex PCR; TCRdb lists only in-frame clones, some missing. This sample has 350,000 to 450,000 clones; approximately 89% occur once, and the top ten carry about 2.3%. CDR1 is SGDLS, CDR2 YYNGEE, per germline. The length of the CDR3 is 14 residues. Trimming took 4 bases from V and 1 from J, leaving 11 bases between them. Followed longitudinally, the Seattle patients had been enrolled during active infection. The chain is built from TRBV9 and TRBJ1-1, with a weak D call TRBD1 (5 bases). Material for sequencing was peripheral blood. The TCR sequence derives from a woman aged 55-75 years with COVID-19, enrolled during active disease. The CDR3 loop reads CASSPGHTNTEAFF. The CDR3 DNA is TGTGCCAGCAGCCCAGGACATACGAACACTGAAGCTTTCTTT.